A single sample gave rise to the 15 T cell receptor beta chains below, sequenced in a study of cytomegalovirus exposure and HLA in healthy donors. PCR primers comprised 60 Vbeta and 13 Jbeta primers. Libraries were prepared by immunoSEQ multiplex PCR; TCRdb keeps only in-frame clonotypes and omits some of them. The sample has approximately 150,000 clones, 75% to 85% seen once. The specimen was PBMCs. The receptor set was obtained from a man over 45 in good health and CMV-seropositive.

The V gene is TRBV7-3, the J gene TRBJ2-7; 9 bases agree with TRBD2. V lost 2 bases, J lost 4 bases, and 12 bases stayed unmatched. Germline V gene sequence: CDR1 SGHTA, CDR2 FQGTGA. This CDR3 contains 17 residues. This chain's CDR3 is CASSLDSRREGPYEQYF. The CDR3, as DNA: TGTGCCAGCAGCTTAGACTCTCGGCGGGAGGGCCCTTACGAGCAGTACTTC.

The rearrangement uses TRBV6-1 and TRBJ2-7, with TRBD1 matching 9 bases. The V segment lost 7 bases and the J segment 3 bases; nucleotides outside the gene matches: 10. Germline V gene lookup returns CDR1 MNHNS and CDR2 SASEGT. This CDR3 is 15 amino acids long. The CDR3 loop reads CASKDRGGSVYEQYF. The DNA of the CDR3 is TGTGCCAGCAAGGACAGGGGCGGGAGTGTCTACGAGCAGTACTTC.

In nucleotides, the CDR3 is TGCGCCAGCAGCTTGGGACAGGGAGGACCCTACGAGCAGTACTTC. This gives the protein CASSLGQGGPYEQYF. The rearrangement uses TRBV5-1 and TRBJ2-7; tentative D call: TRBD1 (7 bases). Germline-derived CDR1 and CDR2 are SGHRS and YFSETQ. Trimming cost V 0 bases and J 2 bases, with 12 bases left between them. The CDR3 consists of 15 residues.

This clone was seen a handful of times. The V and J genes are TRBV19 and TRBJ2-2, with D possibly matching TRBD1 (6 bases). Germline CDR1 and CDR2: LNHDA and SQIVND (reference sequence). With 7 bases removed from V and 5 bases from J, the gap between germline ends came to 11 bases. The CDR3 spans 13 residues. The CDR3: CASNYRETGELFF. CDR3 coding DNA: TGTGCCAGTAACTACAGGGAGACCGGGGAGCTGTTTTTT.

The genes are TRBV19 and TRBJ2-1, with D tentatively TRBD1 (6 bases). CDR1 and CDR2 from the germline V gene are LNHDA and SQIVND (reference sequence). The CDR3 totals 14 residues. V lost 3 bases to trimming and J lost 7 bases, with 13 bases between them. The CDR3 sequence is CASSISQGWNEQFF. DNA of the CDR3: TGTGCCAGTAGTATTAGCCAGGGGTGGAATGAGCAGTTCTTC. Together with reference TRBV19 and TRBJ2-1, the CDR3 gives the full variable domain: DGGITQSPKYLFRKEGQNVTLSCEQNLNHDAMYWYRQDPGQGLRLIYYSQIVNDFQKGDIAEGYSVSREKKESFPLTVTSAQKNPTAFYLCASSISQGWNEQFFGPGTRLTVL.

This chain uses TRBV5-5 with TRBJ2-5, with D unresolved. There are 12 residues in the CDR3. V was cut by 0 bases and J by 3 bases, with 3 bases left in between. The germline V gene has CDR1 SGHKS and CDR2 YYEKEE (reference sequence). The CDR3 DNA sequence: TGTGCCAGCAGCTTGGCTGAAGAGACCCAGTACTTC. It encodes CASSLAEETQYF.

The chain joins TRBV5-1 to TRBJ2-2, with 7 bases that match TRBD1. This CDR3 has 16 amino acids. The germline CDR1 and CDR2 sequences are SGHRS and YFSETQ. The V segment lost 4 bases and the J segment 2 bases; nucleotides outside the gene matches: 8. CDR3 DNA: TGCGCCAGCAGCGGAACCGGGACAGCCAACACCGGGGAGCTGTTTTTT. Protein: CASSGTGTANTGELFF.

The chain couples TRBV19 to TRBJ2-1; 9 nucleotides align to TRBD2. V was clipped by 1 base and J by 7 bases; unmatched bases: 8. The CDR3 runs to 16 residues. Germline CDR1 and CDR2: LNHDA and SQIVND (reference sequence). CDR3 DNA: TGTGCCAGTAGTATAGTGGGCGGGAGGGTTATAAATGAGCAGTTCTTC. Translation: CASSIVGGRVINEQFF. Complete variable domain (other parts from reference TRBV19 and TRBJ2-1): DGGITQSPKYLFRKEGQNVTLSCEQNLNHDAMYWYRQDPGQGLRLIYYSQIVNDFQKGDIAEGYSVSREKKESFPLTVTSAQKNPTAFYLCASSIVGGRVINEQFFGPGTRLTVL.

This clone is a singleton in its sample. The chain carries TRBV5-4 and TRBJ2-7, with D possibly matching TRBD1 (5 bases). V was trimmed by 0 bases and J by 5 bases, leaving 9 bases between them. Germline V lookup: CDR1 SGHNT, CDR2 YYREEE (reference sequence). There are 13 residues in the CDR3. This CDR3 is CASSLAGNHEQYF. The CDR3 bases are TGTGCCAGCAGCTTGGCAGGGAACCACGAGCAGTACTTC.

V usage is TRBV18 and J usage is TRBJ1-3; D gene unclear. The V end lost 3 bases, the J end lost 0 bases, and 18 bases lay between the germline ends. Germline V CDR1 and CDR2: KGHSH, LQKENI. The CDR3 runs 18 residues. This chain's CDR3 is CASSPRLSPGSSGNTIYF. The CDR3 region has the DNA TGTGCCAGCTCACCTCGCTTGTCACCGGGGAGCTCTGGAAACACCATATATTTT.

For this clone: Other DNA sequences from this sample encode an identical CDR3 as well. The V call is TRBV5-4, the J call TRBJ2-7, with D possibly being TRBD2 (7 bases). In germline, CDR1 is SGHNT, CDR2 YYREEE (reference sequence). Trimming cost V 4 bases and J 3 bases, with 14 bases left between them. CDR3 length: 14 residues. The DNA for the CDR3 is TGTGCCAGCAGCCTGAACAGGGAGGGCTACGAGCAGTACTTC. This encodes CASSLNREGYEQYF.

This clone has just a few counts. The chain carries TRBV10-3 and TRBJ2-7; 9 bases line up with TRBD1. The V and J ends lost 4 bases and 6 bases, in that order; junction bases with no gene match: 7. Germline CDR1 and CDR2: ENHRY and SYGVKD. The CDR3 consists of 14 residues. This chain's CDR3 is CAISVGTGMVEQYF. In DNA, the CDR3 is TGTGCCATCAGTGTGGGGACAGGGATGGTCGAGCAGTACTTC.

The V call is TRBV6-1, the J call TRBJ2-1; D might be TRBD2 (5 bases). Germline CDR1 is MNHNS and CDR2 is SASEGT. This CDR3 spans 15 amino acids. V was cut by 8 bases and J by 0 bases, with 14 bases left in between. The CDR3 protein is CASRYGESSYNEQFF. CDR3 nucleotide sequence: TGTGCCAGCCGATACGGGGAGAGCTCCTACAATGAGCAGTTCTTC.

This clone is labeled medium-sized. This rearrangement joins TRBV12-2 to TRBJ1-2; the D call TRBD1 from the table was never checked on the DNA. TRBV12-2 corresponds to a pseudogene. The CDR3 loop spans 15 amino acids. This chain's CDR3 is CASRLGDRANYGYTF. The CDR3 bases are TGTGCAAGTCGCTTGGGGGACAGAGCTAACTATGGCTACACCTTC.

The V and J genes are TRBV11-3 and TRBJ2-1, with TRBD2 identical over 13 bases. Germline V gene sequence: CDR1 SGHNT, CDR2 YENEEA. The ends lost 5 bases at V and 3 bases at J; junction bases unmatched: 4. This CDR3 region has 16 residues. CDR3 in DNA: TGTGCCAGCAGCAGCCGGACTAGCGGGGGCTACAATGAGCAGTTCTTC. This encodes CASSSRTSGGYNEQFF.